This entry describes one TCR beta chain. Its antigen is unknown. This record comes from a study of shared clonotypes between healthy human individuals. General study results and limits: The four-donor shared clonotypes exceeded non-shared clonotypes in generation probability, with non-shared ones scoring lower.

CDR3 length: 17 amino acids. Germline values: CDR1 SGHRS, CDR2 YFSETQ. With V trimmed by 2 bases and J by 7 bases, 13 bases remained unmatched. The healthy adult donors were HIV-negative and reported no recent acute infections or vaccinations. Using immunoSEQ multiplex PCR, the repertoire was profiled, and TCRdb retains in-frame clones only, with some absent. The sample holds over a million clones, about three quarters seen once. The sequence came from a man aged 18 to 29 in good health. Sequenced input: memory CD4+ T cells sorted from blood. Sample subset: CD45RA-negative fraction. The chain joins TRBV5-1 to TRBJ2-2; 8 bases are a match to TRBD2. The CDR3 bases are TGCGCCAGCAGCTTTTCTGCGAGCGGGGGAATAATCGGGGAGCTGTTTTTT. The encoded protein is CASSFSASGGIIGELFF.